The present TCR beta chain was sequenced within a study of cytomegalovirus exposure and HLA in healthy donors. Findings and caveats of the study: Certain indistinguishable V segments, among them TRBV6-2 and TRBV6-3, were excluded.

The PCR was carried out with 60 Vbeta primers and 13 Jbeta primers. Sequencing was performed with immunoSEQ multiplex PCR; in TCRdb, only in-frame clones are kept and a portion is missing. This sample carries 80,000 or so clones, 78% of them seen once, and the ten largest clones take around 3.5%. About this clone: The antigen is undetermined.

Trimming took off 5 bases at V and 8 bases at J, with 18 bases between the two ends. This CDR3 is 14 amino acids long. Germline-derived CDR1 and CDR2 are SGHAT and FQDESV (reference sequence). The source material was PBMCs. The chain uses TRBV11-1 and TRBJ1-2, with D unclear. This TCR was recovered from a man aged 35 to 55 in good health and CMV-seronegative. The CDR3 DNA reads TGTGCCAGCAGCCTGCGACACGATGATAAGGGCTACACCTTC. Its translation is CASSLRHDDKGYTF.